The clone carrying this T cell receptor beta chain was observed once. The ends were cut back, 3 bases at V and 0 bases at J, with 24 bases in the middle. The CDR3 length is 20 residues. Germline V gene lookup returns CDR1 SGDLS and CDR2 YYNGEE. Per the authors' pipeline: Owing to the provision of junction-only sequences devoid of quality scores by immunoSEQ, filtering differed. This table comes from immunoSEQ multiplex PCR, and its TCRdb copy is limited to in-frame clones, with some not included. The V and J calls and clone size are taken from that table; D and trimming were inferred from the DNA. Seen here are 2 million to 2.5 million clones, around 96% observed once, and the top ten hold about 1.1%. Only CD45RO-negative cells positively selected for CCR7 counted as naive CD8 cells, so terminally differentiated effector memory CD45RA+ cells were excluded. This record comes from a study of shared clonotypes between healthy human individuals.

The receptor was derived from a man younger than 35 in good health. The chain has TRBV9 and TRBJ2-2; the D gene is possibly TRBD1 (6 bases). The sequenced sample consisted of naive CD8+ T cells sorted from blood. CDR3 sequence: CASSGAGVALQMANTGELFF. The CDR3, as DNA: TGTGCCAGCAGCGGGGCAGGGGTAGCCTTGCAAATGGCGAACACCGGGGAGCTGTTTTTT.